The 18 T cell receptor beta chains below come from one sample, sequenced in a study of blood T cell repertoires in COVID-19. TCRdb's table, derived via immunoSEQ multiplex PCR, lists solely in-frame clones and lacks some. The data hold tens of thousands of clones, with roughly 90% observed a single time. Sequenced sample: peripheral blood. Receptors were obtained from a human donor in a cohort sampled during active COVID-19.

This sequence joins TRBV21-1 and TRBJ2-3; the table gives TRBD1 as D, unverified against the DNA. TRBV21-1 is a pseudogene segment. This CDR3 contains 18 residues. The DNA for the CDR3 is TGTGCCAGCAGCAAAGCGTACCCACAGGGGCGGGAAACAGATACGCAGTATTTT. It translates to CASSKAYPQGRETDTQYF.

The chain uses TRBV5-1 and TRBJ2-5; TRBD1 aligns across 10 bases. The J segment lost 0 bases and the V segment lost 7 bases, leaving 6 bases of the junction unmatched. Germline CDR1 SGHRS, CDR2 YFSETQ. This CDR3 is built from 15 residues. Here the CDR3 reads CASRVGTGDQETQYF. The CDR3 coding sequence is TGCGCCAGCCGCGTGGGGACAGGGGACCAAGAGACCCAGTACTTC.

V and J are TRBV7-9 and TRBJ2-1; 7 bases are shared with TRBD1. Germline loops: CDR1 SEHNR, CDR2 FQNEAQ (reference sequence). The CDR3 extends over 14 amino acids. V trimming: 5 bases; J trimming: 13 bases; junction bases outside the gene matches: 14. The CDR3 DNA reads TGTGCCAGCAGCCCTCCGTCAGTGACAGGGATCCAGTTCTTC. Protein: CASSPPSVTGIQFF.

Remarks on this clone: Because the CDR3's place on the DNA is in doubt, the DNA is left out and the CDR3 is given as listed by TCRdb. The gene calls are TRBV2 and TRBJ1-1; TRBD1 is taken as the D call from the table, unchecked against the DNA. Per germline, CDR1 SNHLY and CDR2 FYNNEI. A total of 14 residues make up the CDR3, ends included. Here the CDR3 reads CASSFGPGYTEAFF.

The chain joins TRBV9 to TRBJ2-3, with 13 bases lining up with TRBD2. The ends lost 4 bases at V and 4 bases at J; junction bases unmatched: 12. The CDR3 covers 18 residues. Germline loops: CDR1 SGDLS, CDR2 YYNGEE. The CDR3 sequence is CASSLMTPGTSGADTQYF. The CDR3 DNA sequence: TGTGCCAGCAGCCTAATGACACCCGGGACTAGCGGGGCAGATACGCAGTATTTT.

The chain couples TRBV18 to TRBJ2-5; 9 bases line up with TRBD2. Germline CDR1 is KGHSH and CDR2 is LQKENI. The CDR3 totals 16 residues. The junction had 10 bases not matched to a gene; V was cut back by 3 bases and J by 5 bases. The CDR3 sequence is CASSPVGGGARETQYF. CDR3 sequence (DNA): TGTGCCAGCTCACCGGTCGGCGGGGGGGCCAGGGAGACCCAGTACTTC.

The gene calls are TRBV7-2 and TRBJ1-1, with D unclear. V was shortened by 1 base and J by 2 bases, with 8 bases between the two germline ends. CDR1 and CDR2 (germline): SGHTA, FQGNSA. This CDR3 contains 14 residues. DNA for the CDR3: TGTGCCAGCAGCTTAGTCACAGATAACACTGAAGCTTTCTTT. Its translation: CASSLVTDNTEAFF.

V usage is TRBV25-1 and J usage is TRBJ2-7; D remains ambiguous. V was shortened by 6 bases and J by 3 bases, with 15 bases between the two germline ends. This CDR3 has 14 residues. Germline V gene data show CDR1 as MGHDK and CDR2 as SYGVNS. CDR3 DNA sequence: TGTGCCAGCAGCCATCGCGGCGGTAGCTACGAGCAGTACTTC. It translates to CASSHRGGSYEQYF.

The chain recombines TRBV7-8 with TRBJ2-6, with D possibly being TRBD1 (6 bases). Germline V gene data show CDR1 as SGHVS and CDR2 as FQNEAQ. V lost 5 bases and J lost 15, with 20 bases in between. This CDR3 is built from 14 residues. In DNA, the CDR3 is TGTGCCAGCAGCGCCCGAAGGACAGACAGTTACCTGACTTTC. Its translation: CASSARRTDSYLTF.

The chain uses TRBV5-6 and TRBJ1-2, with 7 bases that match TRBD1. Germline V CDR1 and CDR2: SGHDT, YYEEEE. Trimming at V came to 5 bases and at J to 1 base, leaving 8 bases not matched to a gene. There are 15 residues in the CDR3. The CDR3 DNA sequence: TGTGCCAGCAGTTTCCTGACAGGGTTTAACTATGGCTACACCTTC. Translated: CASSFLTGFNYGYTF. Filled out from reference TRBV5-6 and TRBJ1-2, the complete variable domain reads DAGVTQSPTHLIKTRGQQVTLRCSPKSGHDTVSWYQQALGQGPQFIFQYYEEEERQRGNFPDRFSGHQFPNYSSELNVNALLLGDSALYLCASSFLTGFNYGYTFGSGTRLTVV.

This clone was found once. The rearrangement joins TRBV7-9 to TRBJ2-2, with unresolved D. Germline CDR1 SEHNR, CDR2 FQNEAQ (reference sequence). V was pared by 6 bases and J by 3 bases, with 5 bases between. The CDR3 runs to 12 residues. The CDR3, as DNA: TGTGCCAGCAGTTCCTACACCGGGGAGCTGTTTTTT. Amino acids: CASSSYTGELFF.

The chain employs TRBV19 and TRBJ1-5; D unresolved. This CDR3 contains 18 residues. Germline V lookup: CDR1 LNHDA, CDR2 SQIVND (reference sequence). Between the trimmed V and J ends, which lost 0 bases and 1 base, there was a span of 16 bases. This CDR3 is CASSIEGPGIRSNQPQHF. In DNA, the CDR3 is TGTGCCAGTAGTATAGAAGGACCGGGGATTAGAAGCAATCAGCCCCAGCATTTT.

The CDR3 DNA follows: TGCGCCAGCAGCTTGTCTCTAGCGGGGGGTTTCGGTGAGCAGTTCTTC. Its translation is CASSLSLAGGFGEQFF. This chain links TRBV5-1 with TRBJ2-1; TRBD2 matches at 11 bases. CDR3 length: 16 residues. The junction had 9 bases not matched to a gene; V was cut back by 1 base and J by 9 bases. Germline assignment: CDR1 SGHRS and CDR2 YFSETQ.

Here the CDR3 DNA reads TGTGCCAGTAGTCCCTCGTCCGGGACAGGGTCTGGAAACACCATATATTTT. Translating it yields CASSPSSGTGSGNTIYF. The rearrangement uses TRBV19 and TRBJ1-3; 9 positions match TRBD1. Looked up from germline, CDR1 is LNHDA and CDR2 is SQIVND (reference sequence). The J segment lost 1 base and the V segment lost 5 bases, leaving 9 bases of the junction unmatched. The CDR3 has 17 residues.

This chain uses TRBV10-3 with TRBJ2-2; TRBD2 matches at 7 bases. The J segment lost 3 bases and the V segment lost 6 bases, leaving 4 bases of the junction unmatched. There are 14 residues in the CDR3. CDR1 is ENHRY, CDR2 SYGVKD, per germline. In nucleotides, the CDR3 is TGTGCCATCAGGGGGGGACTACACACCGGGGAGCTGTTTTTT. Translating gives CAIRGGLHTGELFF.

The chain employs TRBV5-4 and TRBJ1-6; 7 bases match TRBD1. V lost 4 bases and J lost 10; bases outside the gene matches: 8. Germline lookup yields CDR1 SGHNT and CDR2 YYREEE (reference sequence). The CDR3 loop spans 14 amino acids. CDR3 nucleotides: TGTGCCAGCAGCCCAGACAGGGCTAAGTCACCCCTCCACTTT. It yields the protein CASSPDRAKSPLHF.

The rearrangement links TRBV19 to TRBJ1-2; TRBD1 matches 9 bases. V shed 7 bases, J shed 0 bases, and the junction held 12 bases outside the gene matches. CDR1 is LNHDA, CDR2 SQIVND, per germline (reference sequence). The CDR3 has 17 residues. In DNA form, the CDR3 reads TGTGCCAGTAACCCGGGGACAGGGTACTCAACTAACTATGGCTACACCTTC. It specifies CASNPGTGYSTNYGYTF.

The chain combines TRBV10-1 with TRBJ1-5; D possibly corresponds to TRBD1 (5 bases). The CDR3 runs 13 residues. CDR1 WNHNN and CDR2 SYGVQD come from the germline V gene (reference sequence). Trimming stripped 8 bases from V and 2 bases from J, with 10 bases between. CDR3: CASQQDGNQPQHF. The CDR3 DNA sequence: TGCGCCAGCCAACAGGATGGCAATCAGCCCCAGCATTTT.